Each of the 10 T cell receptor beta chains below was sequenced from the same sample in a study of T cells in Graves' hyperthyroidism and ophthalmopathy. Amplification yielded TCR beta CDR3 regions, with RNA transcripts as the source. A first-round RT-PCR of the TCR CDR3 used the HTBI primer set. MiXCR was run by TCRdb on the multiplex PCR reads, yielding one entry per CDR3 protein. Of 100,000 to 130,000 distinct CDR3 sequences listed, approximately 15% are singletons. Sample: blood. These receptors all stem from a woman between 45 and 60 years old with Graves' hyperthyroidism.

In the case of this clonotype: The DNA is omitted, as the CDR3 cannot be located on it reliably, and the CDR3 follows TCRdb's listing. Here the CDR3 reads CASSSQYEQYFAYEQYF. The chain is built from TRBV28 and TRBJ2-7. Including both end residues, the CDR3 is 17 amino acids long. CDR1 is MDHEN, CDR2 SYDVKM, per germline.

This clonotype has at least ten counts. This chain uses TRBV28 with TRBJ2-1, with 12 nucleotides matching TRBD2. With V trimmed by 4 bases and J by 8 bases, 3 bases remained unmatched. Germline CDR1 and CDR2: MDHEN and SYDVKM. CDR3 length: 14 residues. CDR3 amino acids: CASSWASGRDEQFF. Here the CDR3 DNA reads TGTGCCAGCAGTTGGGCTAGCGGGAGGGATGAGCAGTTCTTC. The variable domain in full, with the rest retrieved from reference TRBV28 and TRBJ2-1, is DVKVTQSSRYLVKRTGEKVFLECVQDMDHENMFWYRQDPGLGLRLIYFSYDVKMKEKGDIPEGYSVSREKKERFSLILESASTNQTSMYLCASSWASGRDEQFFGPGTRLTVL.

There are many counts of this clonotype. The CDR3, as DNA: TGTGCCAGCAGTTACTCGATACCGACCTCTGGAAACACCATATATTTT. This encodes CASSYSIPTSGNTIYF. This chain joins TRBV6-2 or TRBV6-3 and TRBJ1-3; no definite D call. Trimming stripped 0 bases from V and 0 bases from J, with 9 bases between. This CDR3 is built from 16 residues. Germline-derived CDR1 and CDR2 are MNHEY and SVGEGT.

This clonotype showed up many times. The rearrangement links TRBV4-1 to TRBJ1-1; D gene uncertain. Germline V lookup: CDR1 MGHRA, CDR2 YSYEKL. Trimming took 1 base from V and 3 from J, leaving 12 bases between them. The CDR3 covers 15 residues. CDR3 DNA: TGCGCCAGCAGCCAAGGGTCCCGGGGTCACACTGAAGCTTTCTTT. It yields the protein CASSQGSRGHTEAFF.

On this clonotype: At one boundary the junction diverges from the germline segment, which might be a read error. This chain uses TRBV6-5 with TRBJ1-1; a possible D gene is TRBD1 (5 bases). Per the germline V gene, CDR1 is MNHEY and CDR2 is SVGAGI. CDR3 size: 13 residues. The CDR3 region is CAGSYMGGTEAFF. The CDR3 DNA sequence: TGTGCCGGCAGTTACATGGGGGGGACTGAAGCTTTCTTT.

This chain connects TRBV6-5 to TRBJ2-1, with a possible D match to TRBD1 (6 bases). CDR3 length: 17 residues. CDR1 is MNHEY and CDR2 is SVGAGI in the germline V gene. The V end was cut by 2 bases, the J end by 9 bases, with 23 bases between. CDR3 residues: CASSYGPDRTGSGEQFF. The CDR3 DNA is TGTGCCAGCAGTTACGGCCCTGACAGGACGGGTAGTGGTGAGCAGTTCTTC.

This clonotype was found many times. CDR3: CSARLAGVHHEQYF. In nucleotides, the CDR3 is TGCAGTGCTAGACTAGCGGGAGTTCACCACGAGCAGTACTTC. V usage is TRBV20-1 and J usage is TRBJ2-7; 10 bases are a match to TRBD2. J was trimmed by 5 bases and V by 2 bases; bases with no gene match: 6. Germline CDR1 reads DFQATT; CDR2 reads SNEGSKA (reference sequence). The CDR3 has 14 amino acids.

This clonotype was seen ten or more times. V is TRBV7-2 and J is TRBJ1-1; perhaps TRBD1 as D (6 bases). Germline V gene sequence: CDR1 SGHTA, CDR2 FQGNSA. V was trimmed by 3 bases and J by 4 bases, leaving 15 bases between them. The CDR3 sequence is 15 residues long. The DNA of the CDR3 is TGTGCCAGCAGCTTCAGGGGCGGAGGGACCACTGAAGCTTTCTTT. As protein: CASSFRGGGTTEAFF.

This clonotype was detected a few times. The V call is TRBV19, the J call TRBJ1-5; D gene unclear. With 1 base removed from V and 0 bases from J, the gap between germline ends came to 7 bases. The germline V gene encodes CDR1 LNHDA and CDR2 SQIVND (reference sequence). This CDR3 has 15 residues. The CDR3 bases are TGTGCCAGTAGTATAGCGGGGTATAGCAATCAGCCCCAGCATTTT. Translated: CASSIAGYSNQPQHF.

This clonotype has at least ten counts. This chain links TRBV11-2 with TRBJ2-7, with 8 positions matching TRBD1. CDR3 size: 13 residues. Germline values: CDR1 SGHAT, CDR2 FQNNGV. V gave up 2 bases and J gave up 7 bases; unmatched junction bases: 4. CDR3 coding DNA: TGTGCCAGCAGCTTAATACAGGGGGAAGAGCAGTACGTC. Translated, it gives CASSLIQGEEQYV.